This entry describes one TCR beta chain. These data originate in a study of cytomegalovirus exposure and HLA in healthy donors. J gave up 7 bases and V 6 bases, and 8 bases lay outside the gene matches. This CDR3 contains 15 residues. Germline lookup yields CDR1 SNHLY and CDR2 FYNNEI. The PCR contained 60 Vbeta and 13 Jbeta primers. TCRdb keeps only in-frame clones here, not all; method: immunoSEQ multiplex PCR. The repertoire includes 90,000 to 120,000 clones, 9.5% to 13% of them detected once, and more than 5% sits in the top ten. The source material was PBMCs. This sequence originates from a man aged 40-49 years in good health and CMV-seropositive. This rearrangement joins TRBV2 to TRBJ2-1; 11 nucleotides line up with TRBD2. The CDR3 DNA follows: TGTGCCAGCAGACTAGCGGGAGTAAGAACGAATGAGCAGTTCTTC. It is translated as CASRLAGVRTNEQFF.